Detailed here is one TCR beta chain. The data derive from a study of blood T cell repertoires in COVID-19. Clones were sequenced by immunoSEQ multiplex PCR, and TCRdb holds only the in-frame ones, with some missing. The sample contains more than 120,000 clones, roughly 87% of which appear only once. J was trimmed by 7 bases and V by 4 bases; bases with no gene match: 9. The germline CDR1 and CDR2 sequences are SGHRS and YFSETQ. The CDR3 has 15 amino acids. The sequenced sample was peripheral blood. This receptor was taken from a woman between 45 and 60 years old with acute or convalescent COVID-19. This chain uses TRBV5-1 with TRBJ2-7, with 12 bases fitting TRBD1. The CDR3, as DNA: TGCGCCAGCAGCGATTCCGGGACAGGGGGCGGTGAGCAGTACTTC. Translation: CASSDSGTGGGEQYF.